This record covers a single TCR beta chain. The entry originates in a study of blood T cell repertoires in COVID-19. CDR3 length: 13 residues. Losses at the gene ends were 5 bases for V and 9 bases for J; bases not matched to a gene: 6. Per the germline V gene, CDR1 is SGHVS and CDR2 is FNYEAQ. Produced via immunoSEQ multiplex PCR; TCRdb's table is partial and in-frame only. Of some 320,000 clones in the sample, 89% were seen once. The sample taken for sequencing was PBMCs or T cells enriched from blood (not recorded which). This sequence joins TRBV7-6 and TRBJ2-7, with 11 bases fitting TRBD2. This sequence originates from a man aged 55 to 70 who had recovered from COVID-19. The CDR3 sequence is CASSPGLAVAQYF. The CDR3 nucleotides read TGTGCCAGCAGCCCGGGACTAGCGGTTGCGCAGTACTTC.